The sequence of this TCR beta chain was determined in a study of blood T cell repertoires in COVID-19. Looking at the study overall: PBMCs, B-cell-depleted T cells, or T cells provided the cDNA or gDNA that made up the material.

CDR1 SNHLY and CDR2 FYNNEI come from the germline V gene. CDR3 length equals 15 residues. Unmatched junction bases numbered 10, after V lost 7 bases and J lost 7 bases. Produced via immunoSEQ multiplex PCR; TCRdb's table is partial and in-frame only. The sample lists roughly 500,000 clones, 75% to 90% occurring once. The sequenced material came from peripheral blood. The chain carries TRBV2 and TRBJ2-7, with TRBD2 matching over 13 bases. The source is a man younger than 35 with COVID-19, enrolled during active disease. The CDR3 nucleotides read TGTGCCAGCACTTCCGGACTAGCGGGAGAGGGGGAGCAGTACTTC. Translating it yields CASTSGLAGEGEQYF.